There are a few counts of the clone carrying this TCR beta chain. Antigen unknown. Generation of TCR cDNA used 5'RACE template switching (which added a universal primer site and UMIs). TCRdb used MiXCR to reprocess the 5' RACE reads, holding one entry per CDR3 protein. The data show around 250,000 distinct CDR3 sequences, 6.5% to 8.5% seen once. The sample belongs to a study of T cells after yellow fever vaccination. Study results and caveats: Most clones from primary vaccination resurfaced after the booster (approximately 95% CD4, 88% CD8).

Germline V gene data show CDR1 as SGHTA and CDR2 as FQGNSA. The V and J ends lost 1 base and 7 bases respectively, with 8 bases between them. This CDR3 is built from 13 residues. The rearrangement joins TRBV7-2 to TRBJ1-5; no clear D gene. Sequencing was performed on CD4+ T cells sorted from PBMCs, taken 15 days after the yellow fever booster vaccination. The sequence was collected from a young man who received the YFV17D yellow fever vaccine. In DNA, the CDR3 is TGTGCCAGCAGCTTAGTAGGGATCCAGCCCCAGCATTTT. It codes for CASSLVGIQPQHF.